This T cell receptor (beta chain) came from a study of PD-1 blockade in classical Hodgkin lymphoma. Assay: immunoSEQ multiplex PCR; the TCRdb copy retains only in-frame clones and omits some. This table holds approximately 80,000 clones, around 90% found once. Brentuximab vedotin exposure varied, and every patient relapsed after autologous stem cell transplantation. Only one count was recorded for this clone. Antigen specificity is unknown. General study findings and limits: While CD8+ TCR diversity did not rise significantly by C4D1, CD4+ TCR diversity did.

The CDR3 length is 13 residues. V gave up 1 base and J gave up 8 bases, with 11 bases separating them. The germline gives CDR1 SGHAT, CDR2 FQDESV (reference sequence). The specimen was peripheral blood mononuclear cells (PBMCs), collected at baseline. This chain links TRBV11-1 with TRBJ1-2; weak D call: TRBD1 (5 bases). The receptor was isolated from a human donor with classical Hodgkin lymphoma. CDR3 in amino acids: CASSLEPRDGYTF. The CDR3 DNA follows: TGTGCCAGCAGCTTAGAACCCAGGGACGGCTACACCTTC.